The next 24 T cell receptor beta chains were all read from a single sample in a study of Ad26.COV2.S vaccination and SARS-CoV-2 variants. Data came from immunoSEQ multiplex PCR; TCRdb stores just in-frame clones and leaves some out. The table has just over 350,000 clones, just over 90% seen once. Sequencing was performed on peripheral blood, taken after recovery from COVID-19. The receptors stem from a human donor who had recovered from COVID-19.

CDR3 DNA sequence: TGTGCCAGCAGCTTAGTAGGGACAGGGGCTAACTATGGCTACACCTTC. Protein product: CASSLVGTGANYGYTF. This chain links TRBV7-2 with TRBJ1-2; TRBD1 aligns across 10 bases. Trimming cost V 1 base and J 0 bases; bases outside gene matches: 2. This CDR3 spans 16 amino acids. Germline values: CDR1 SGHTA, CDR2 FQGNSA. Full variable domain (rest looked up from reference TRBV7-2 and TRBJ1-2): GAGVSQSPSNKVTEKGKDVELRCDPISGHTALYWYRQSLGQGLEFLIYFQGNSAPDKSGLPSDRFSAERTGGSVSTLTIQRTQQEDSAVYLCASSLVGTGANYGYTFGSGTRLTVV.

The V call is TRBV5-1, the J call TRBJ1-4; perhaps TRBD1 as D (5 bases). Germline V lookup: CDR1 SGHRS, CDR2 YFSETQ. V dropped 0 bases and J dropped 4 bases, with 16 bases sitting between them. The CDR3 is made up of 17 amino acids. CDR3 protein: CASSLGWATALNEKLFF. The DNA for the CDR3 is TGCGCCAGCAGCTTGGGTTGGGCGACAGCCCTTAATGAAAAACTGTTTTTT.

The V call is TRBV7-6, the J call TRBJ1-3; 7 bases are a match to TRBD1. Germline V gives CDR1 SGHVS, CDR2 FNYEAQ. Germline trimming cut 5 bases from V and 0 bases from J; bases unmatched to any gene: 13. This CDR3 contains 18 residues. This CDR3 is CASSLLGQDRFSGNTIYF. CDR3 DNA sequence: TGTGCCAGCAGCCTCCTCGGACAGGACCGTTTCTCTGGAAACACCATATATTTT.

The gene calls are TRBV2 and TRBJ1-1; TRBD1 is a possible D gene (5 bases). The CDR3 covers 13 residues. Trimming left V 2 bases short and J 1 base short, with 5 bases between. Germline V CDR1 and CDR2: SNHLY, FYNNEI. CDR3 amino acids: CASSERGNTEAFF. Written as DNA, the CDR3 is TGTGCCAGCAGTGAAAGGGGGAACACTGAAGCTTTCTTT.

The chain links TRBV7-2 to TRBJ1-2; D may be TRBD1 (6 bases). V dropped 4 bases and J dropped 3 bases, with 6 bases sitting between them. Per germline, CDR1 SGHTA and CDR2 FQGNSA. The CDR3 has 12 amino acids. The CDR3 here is CASSSGDYGYTF. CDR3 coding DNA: TGTGCCAGCAGCTCAGGGGACTATGGCTACACCTTC. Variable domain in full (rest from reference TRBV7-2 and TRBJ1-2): GAGVSQSPSNKVTEKGKDVELRCDPISGHTALYWYRQSLGQGLEFLIYFQGNSAPDKSGLPSDRFSAERTGGSVSTLTIQRTQQEDSAVYLCASSSGDYGYTFGSGTRLTVV.

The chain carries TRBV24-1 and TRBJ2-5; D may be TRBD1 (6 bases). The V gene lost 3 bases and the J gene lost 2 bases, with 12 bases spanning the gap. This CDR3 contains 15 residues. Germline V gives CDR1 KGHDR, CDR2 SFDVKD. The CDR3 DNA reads TGTGCCACCAGTGATGGCCGGACAGCTCAAGAGACCCAGTACTTC. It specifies CATSDGRTAQETQYF.

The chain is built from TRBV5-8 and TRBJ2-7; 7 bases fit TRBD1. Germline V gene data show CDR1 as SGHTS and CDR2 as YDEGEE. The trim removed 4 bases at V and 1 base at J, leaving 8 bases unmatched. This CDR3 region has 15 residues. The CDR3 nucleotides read TGTGCCAGCAGCCCGGACAGGCTACGGTCCTACGAGCAGTACTTC. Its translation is CASSPDRLRSYEQYF.

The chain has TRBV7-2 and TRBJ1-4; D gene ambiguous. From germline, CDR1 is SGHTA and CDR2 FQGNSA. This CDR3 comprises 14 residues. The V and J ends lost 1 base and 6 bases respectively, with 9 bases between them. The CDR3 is CASSLVGADEKLFF. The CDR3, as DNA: TGTGCCAGCAGCTTAGTAGGCGCTGATGAAAAACTGTTTTTT.

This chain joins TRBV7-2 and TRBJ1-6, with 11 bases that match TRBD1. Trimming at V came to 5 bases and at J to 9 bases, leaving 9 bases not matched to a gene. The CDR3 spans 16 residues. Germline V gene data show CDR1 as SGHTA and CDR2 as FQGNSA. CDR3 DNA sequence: TGTGCCAGCAGCCCCAGAGGACAGGGGGCAGGTTCACCCCTCCACTTT. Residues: CASSPRGQGAGSPLHF. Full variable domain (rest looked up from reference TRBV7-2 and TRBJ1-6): GAGVSQSPSNKVTEKGKDVELRCDPISGHTALYWYRQSLGQGLEFLIYFQGNSAPDKSGLPSDRFSAERTGGSVSTLTIQRTQQEDSAVYLCASSPRGQGAGSPLHFGNGTRLTVT.

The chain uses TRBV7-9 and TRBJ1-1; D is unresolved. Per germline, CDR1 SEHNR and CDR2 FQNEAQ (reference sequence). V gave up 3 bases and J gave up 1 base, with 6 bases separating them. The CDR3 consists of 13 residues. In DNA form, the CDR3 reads TGTGCCAGCAGCTTCGTAGCGAACACTGAAGCTTTCTTT. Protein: CASSFVANTEAFF.

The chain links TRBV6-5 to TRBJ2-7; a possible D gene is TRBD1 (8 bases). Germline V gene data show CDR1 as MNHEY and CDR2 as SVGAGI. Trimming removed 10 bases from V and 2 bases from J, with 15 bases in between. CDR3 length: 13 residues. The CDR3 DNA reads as TGTGCCACGGGGAGGGACAGGACCTACGAGCAGTACTTC. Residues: CATGRDRTYEQYF.

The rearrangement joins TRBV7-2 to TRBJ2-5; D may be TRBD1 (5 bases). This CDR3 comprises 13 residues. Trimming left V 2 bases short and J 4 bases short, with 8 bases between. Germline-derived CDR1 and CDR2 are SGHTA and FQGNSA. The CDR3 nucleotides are TGTGCCAGCAGCTTAAGGGGTAGAGAGACCCAGTACTTC. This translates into CASSLRGRETQYF.

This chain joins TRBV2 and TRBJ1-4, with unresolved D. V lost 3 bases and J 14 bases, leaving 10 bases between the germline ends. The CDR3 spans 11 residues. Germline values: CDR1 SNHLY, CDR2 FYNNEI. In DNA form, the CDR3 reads TGTGCCAGCAGTGAGACCCTTGGGCTGTTTTTT. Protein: CASSETLGLFF.

The CDR3 coding sequence is TGCAGCGTTGTAGGGGAGGGGCCGGGTACTGAAGCTTTCTTT. It specifies CSVVGEGPGTEAFF. J is TRBJ1-1 and V is TRBV29-1; the D gene is possibly TRBD1 (5 bases). Deletions cut 4 bases from V and 5 bases from J, with 17 bases between. CDR1 and CDR2 from the germline V gene are SQVTM and ANQGSEA. The CDR3 loop spans 14 amino acids.

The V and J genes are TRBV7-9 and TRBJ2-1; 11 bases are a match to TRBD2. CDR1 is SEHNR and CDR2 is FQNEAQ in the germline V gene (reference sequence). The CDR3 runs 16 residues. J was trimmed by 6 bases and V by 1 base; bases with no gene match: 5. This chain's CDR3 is CASSLVLAGGPNEQFF. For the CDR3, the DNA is TGTGCCAGCAGCTTAGTTCTAGCGGGGGGCCCCAATGAGCAGTTCTTC.

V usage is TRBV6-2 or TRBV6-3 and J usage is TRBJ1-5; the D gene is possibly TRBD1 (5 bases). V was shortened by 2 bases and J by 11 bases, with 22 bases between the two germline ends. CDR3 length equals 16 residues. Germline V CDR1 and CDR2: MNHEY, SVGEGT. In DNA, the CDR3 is TGTGCCAGCAGTTACAATCGGGGGGGAGCAATCAAGGCCCAGCATTTT. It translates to CASSYNRGGAIKAQHF.

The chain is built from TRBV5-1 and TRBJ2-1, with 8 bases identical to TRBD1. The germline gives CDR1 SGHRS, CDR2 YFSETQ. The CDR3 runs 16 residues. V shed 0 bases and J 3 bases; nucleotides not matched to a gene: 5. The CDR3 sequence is CASSLAQGAGYNEQFF. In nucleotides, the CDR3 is TGCGCCAGCAGCTTGGCCCAGGGGGCCGGCTACAATGAGCAGTTCTTC.

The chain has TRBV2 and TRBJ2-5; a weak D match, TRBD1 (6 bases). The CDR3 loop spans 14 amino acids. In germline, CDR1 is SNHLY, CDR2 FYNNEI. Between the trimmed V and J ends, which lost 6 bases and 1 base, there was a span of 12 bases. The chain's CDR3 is CASRDRDTQETQYF. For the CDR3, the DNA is TGTGCCAGCAGAGACCGGGACACCCAAGAGACCCAGTACTTC. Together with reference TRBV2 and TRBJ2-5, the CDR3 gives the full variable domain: EPEVTQTPSHQVTQMGQEVILRCVPISNHLYFYWYRQILGQKVEFLVSFYNNEISEKSEIFDDQFSVERPDGSNFTLKIRSTKLEDSAMYFCASRDRDTQETQYFGPGTRLLVL.

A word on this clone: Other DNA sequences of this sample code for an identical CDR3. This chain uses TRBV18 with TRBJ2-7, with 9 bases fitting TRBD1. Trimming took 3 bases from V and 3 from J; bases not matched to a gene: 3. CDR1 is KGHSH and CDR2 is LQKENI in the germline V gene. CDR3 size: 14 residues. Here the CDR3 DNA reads TGTGCCAGCTCACCCCCGGGACAGGGCTACGAGCAGTACTTC. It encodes CASSPPGQGYEQYF.

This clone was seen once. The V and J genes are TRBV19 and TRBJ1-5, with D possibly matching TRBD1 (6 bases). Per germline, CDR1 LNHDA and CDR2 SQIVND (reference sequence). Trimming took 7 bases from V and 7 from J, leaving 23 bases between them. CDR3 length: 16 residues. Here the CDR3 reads CASTERGGALGQPQHF. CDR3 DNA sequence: TGTGCCAGTACCGAAAGGGGGGGGGCCCTCGGCCAGCCCCAGCATTTT.

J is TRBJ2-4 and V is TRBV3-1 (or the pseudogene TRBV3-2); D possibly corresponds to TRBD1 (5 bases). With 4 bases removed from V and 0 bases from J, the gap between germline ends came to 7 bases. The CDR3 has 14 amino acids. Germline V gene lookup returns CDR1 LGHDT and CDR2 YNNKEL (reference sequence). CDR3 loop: CASSPQVAKNIQYF. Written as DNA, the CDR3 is TGTGCCAGCAGCCCACAGGTAGCCAAAAACATTCAGTACTTC.

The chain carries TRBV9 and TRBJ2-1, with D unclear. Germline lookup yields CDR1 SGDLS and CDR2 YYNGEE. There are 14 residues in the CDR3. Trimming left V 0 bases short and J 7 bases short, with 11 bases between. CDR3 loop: CASSVARFGNEQFF. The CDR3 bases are TGTGCCAGCAGCGTAGCGCGGTTTGGGAATGAGCAGTTCTTC.

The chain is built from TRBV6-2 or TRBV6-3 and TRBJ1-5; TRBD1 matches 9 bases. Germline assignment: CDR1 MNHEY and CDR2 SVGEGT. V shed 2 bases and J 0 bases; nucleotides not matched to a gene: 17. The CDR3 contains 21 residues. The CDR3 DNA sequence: TGTGCCAGCAGTTACGGCCTTGCGACGGGACAGGGTTTTCATAGCAATCAGCCCCAGCATTTT. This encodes CASSYGLATGQGFHSNQPQHF.

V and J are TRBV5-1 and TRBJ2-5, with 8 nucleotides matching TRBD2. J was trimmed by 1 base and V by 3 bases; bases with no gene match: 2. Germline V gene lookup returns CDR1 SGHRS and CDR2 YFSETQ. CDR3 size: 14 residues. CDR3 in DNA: TGCGCCAGCAGCTCGCGGGGGGCCCAAGAGACCCAGTACTTC. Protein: CASSSRGAQETQYF.